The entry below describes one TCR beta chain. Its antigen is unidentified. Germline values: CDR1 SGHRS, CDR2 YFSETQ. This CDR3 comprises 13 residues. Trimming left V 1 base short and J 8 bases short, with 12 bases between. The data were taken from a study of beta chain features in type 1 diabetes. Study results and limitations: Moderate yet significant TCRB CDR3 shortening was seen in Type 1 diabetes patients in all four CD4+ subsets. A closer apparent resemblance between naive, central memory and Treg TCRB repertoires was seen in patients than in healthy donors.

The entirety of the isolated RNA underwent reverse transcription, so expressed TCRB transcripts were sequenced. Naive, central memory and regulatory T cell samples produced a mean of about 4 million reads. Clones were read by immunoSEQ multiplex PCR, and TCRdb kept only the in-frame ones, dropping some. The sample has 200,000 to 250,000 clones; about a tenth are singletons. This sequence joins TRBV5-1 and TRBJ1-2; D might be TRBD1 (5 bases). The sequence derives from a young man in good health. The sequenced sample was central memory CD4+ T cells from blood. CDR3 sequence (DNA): TGCGCCAGCAGCTTGCCAGGGACGGCCGGCTACACCTTC. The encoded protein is CASSLPGTAGYTF. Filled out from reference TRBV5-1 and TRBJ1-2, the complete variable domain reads KAGVTQTPRYLIKTRGQQVTLSCSPISGHRSVSWYQQTPGQGLQFLFEYFSETQRNKGNFPGRFSGRQFSNSRSEMNVSTLELGDSALYLCASSLPGTAGYTFGSGTRLTVV.